This paragraph covers one T cell receptor beta chain sequence. The CDR3 covers 12 residues. Germline CDR1 is SQVTM and CDR2 is ANQGSEA. V lost 6 bases and J 3 bases, leaving 9 bases between the germline ends. This record comes from a study of blood T cells in healthy people across ages. Through a sample-barcoded 5' primer and a J-beta primer mix, a second PCR was run for roughly 7 to 11 cycles. TCRdb ran MiXCR on the 5' RACE reads and lists one entry per CDR3 protein. This table has about 1.5 million distinct CDR3 sequences, 35% to 45% appearing once. The chain uses TRBV29-1 and TRBJ1-3; no definite D call. This receptor was obtained from a woman aged 18-35 years in good health. The specimen was blood. The CDR3 reads CSVDLGGNTIYF. The CDR3 nucleotides are TGCAGCGTCGACTTGGGTGGAAACACCATATATTTT.